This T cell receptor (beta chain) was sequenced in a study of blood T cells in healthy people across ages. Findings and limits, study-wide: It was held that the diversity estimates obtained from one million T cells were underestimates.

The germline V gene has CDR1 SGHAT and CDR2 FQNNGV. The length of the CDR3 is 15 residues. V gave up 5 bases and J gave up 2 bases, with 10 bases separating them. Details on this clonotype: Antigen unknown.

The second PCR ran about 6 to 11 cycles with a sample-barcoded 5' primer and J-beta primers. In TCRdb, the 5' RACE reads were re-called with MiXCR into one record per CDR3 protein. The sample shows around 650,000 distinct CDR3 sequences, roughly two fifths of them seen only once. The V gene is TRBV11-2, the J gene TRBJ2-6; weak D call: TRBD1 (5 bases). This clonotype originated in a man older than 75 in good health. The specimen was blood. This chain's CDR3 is CASSVQGTGANVLTF. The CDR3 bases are TGTGCCAGCAGCGTTCAGGGAACTGGGGCCAACGTCCTGACTTTC. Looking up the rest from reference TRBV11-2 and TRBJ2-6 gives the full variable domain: EAGVAQSPRYKIIEKRQSVAFWCNPISGHATLYWYQQILGQGPKLLIQFQNNGVVDDSQLPKDRFSAERLKGVDSTLKIQPAKLEDSAVYLCASSVQGTGANVLTFGAGSRLTVL.